This T cell receptor beta chain was sequenced for a study of blood T cell repertoires in COVID-19 (TCRdb year 2020). With regard to the full study: Recovered participants in ImmuneRACE Cohort 3 were defined as having two consecutive negative NP/OP PCR tests, clearance from a healthcare professional, or resolution of symptoms. Samples covering the acute and convalescent phases of COVID-19 were provided by collaborators in the United States, Italy and Spain. The material from the prospective study consisted of cDNA or gDNA derived from T cells, B-cell-depleted T cells, or PBMCs. Subjects who had been exposed to COVID-19, were actively infected with it, or had recovered from it provided the deeply sampled blood TCRbeta repertoires that made up the dataset. A freely available public database, intended as a resource for researchers studying the immune response to SARS-CoV-2, is where the repertoires were released. The samples were drawn from the first 160 participants of the ongoing ImmuneRACE study and from 1,200 or so subjects provided by 6 global collaborators. A de-identified subject ID, COVID-19 status, age in years and sex were almost always included in the sample metadata. Where available, HLA class I and class II types were obtained from metadata supplied by the sample provider rather than from assay-based typing. What the research found in general, with its limitations: The amount of clinical and demographic metadata varied by source and participant and was provided uncurated.

Notes on this clone: The antigen it recognizes is unknown. The record has no base qualities; no much larger clone is one base away.

Participants in the prospective study were enrolled through a virtual design, were aged roughly 18 to 100 years, and lived in 24 United States geographic areas. In the prospective study, cohorts were assigned on the basis of participant-reported clinical history obtained from a screening survey and a study questionnaire. In the prospective study, mobile phlebotomists collected whole blood, serum and a nasopharyngeal or oropharyngeal swab from each participant. Over a roughly 2-month period, participants in the prospective study had the option of providing additional blood draws and questionnaires. Before DNA extraction, prospective study blood samples were shipped either frozen or at room temperature. TCRbeta CDR3 regions were amplified from genomic DNA using the immunoSEQ Assay, a bias-controlled multiplex PCR. As for the authors' bioinformatics: Within the assay, amplification of reference gene primers was used to estimate how many nucleated cells each sample contained. Sequence reads were collapsed and filtered to measure the absolute abundance of every unique TCRbeta CDR3 rearrangement. Productive Simpson clonality was computed per sample as the square root of Simpson's diversity index over productive rearrangements. The clones in this table, taken by TCRdb from immuneACCESS, are in-frame only. Not every clone is retained; where verified, under half of the shortfall comes from an unresolved V gene, and the cause of the rest is unknown. V and J calls and clone size are as listed in that table; D and trimming were resolved from the DNA. The sample table shows about 190,000 clones, and approximately 86% are seen once. 20% to 25% of the sample is held by the ten biggest clonotypes.

V and J are trimmed by 5 bases and 4 bases, and the gene matches miss 15 bases of the junction. The CDR3 holds 17 amino acids from the cysteine to the phenylalanine. Solely the CDR3 DNA is kept, with 51 bases framed from the first base. CDR1 is given as SGHVS and CDR2 as FNYEAQ, both from the germline V gene. This receptor was taken from a woman between 35 and 50 years old in a cohort exposed to, infected with or recovered from COVID-19 (not recorded which). The chain links TRBV7-6 with TRBJ2-5, with 8 central nucleotides matching TRBD2. Sequenced sample: PBMCs or T cells enriched from blood (not recorded which). The CDR3: CASSPGLASRSSETQYF. The nucleotides are TGTGCCAGCAGCCCAGGACTAGCTAGTAGGTCCTCAGAGACCCAGTACTTC.